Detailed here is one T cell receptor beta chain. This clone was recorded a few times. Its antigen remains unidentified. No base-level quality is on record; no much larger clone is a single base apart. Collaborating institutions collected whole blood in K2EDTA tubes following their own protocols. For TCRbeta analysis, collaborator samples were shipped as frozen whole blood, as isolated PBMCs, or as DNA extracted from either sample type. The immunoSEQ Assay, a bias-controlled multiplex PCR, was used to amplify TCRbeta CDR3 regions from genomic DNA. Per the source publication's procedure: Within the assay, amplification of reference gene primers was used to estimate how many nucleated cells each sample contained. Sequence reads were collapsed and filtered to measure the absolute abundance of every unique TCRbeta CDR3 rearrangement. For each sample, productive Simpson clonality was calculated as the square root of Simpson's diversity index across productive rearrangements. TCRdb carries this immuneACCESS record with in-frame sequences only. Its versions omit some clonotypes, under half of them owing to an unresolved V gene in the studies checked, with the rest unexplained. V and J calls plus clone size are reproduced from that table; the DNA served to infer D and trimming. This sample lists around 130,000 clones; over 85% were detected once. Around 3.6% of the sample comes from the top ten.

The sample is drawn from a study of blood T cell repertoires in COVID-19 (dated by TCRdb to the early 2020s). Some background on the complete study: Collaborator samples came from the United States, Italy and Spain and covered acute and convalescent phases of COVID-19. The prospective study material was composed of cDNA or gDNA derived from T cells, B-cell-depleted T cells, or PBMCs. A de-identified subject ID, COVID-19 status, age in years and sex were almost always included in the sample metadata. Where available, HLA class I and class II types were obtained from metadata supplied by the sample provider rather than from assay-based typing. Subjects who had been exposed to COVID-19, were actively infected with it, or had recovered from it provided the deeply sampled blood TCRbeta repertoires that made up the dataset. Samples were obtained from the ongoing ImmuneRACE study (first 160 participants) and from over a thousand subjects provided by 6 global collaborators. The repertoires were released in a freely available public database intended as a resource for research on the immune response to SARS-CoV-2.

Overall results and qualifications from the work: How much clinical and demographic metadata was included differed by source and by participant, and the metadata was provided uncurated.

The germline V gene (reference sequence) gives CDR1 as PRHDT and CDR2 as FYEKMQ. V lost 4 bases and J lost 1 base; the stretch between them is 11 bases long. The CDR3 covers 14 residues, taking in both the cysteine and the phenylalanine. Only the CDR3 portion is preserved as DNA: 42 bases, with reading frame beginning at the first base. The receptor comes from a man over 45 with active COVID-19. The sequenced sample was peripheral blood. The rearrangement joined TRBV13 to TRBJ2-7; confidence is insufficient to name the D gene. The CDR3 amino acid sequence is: CASSSVRVSYEQYF. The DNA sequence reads TGTGCCAGCAGCTCCGTCCGGGTATCCTACGAGCAGTACTTC.